The 4 T cell receptor beta chains below were found in one sample sequenced in a study of response to subunit inactivated influenza vaccine. TCRdb re-called the RT-PCR reads through MiXCR, storing one row per CDR3 protein. Of 710,000 or so distinct CDR3 sequences detected, about 15% appear once; the ten largest clones hold around 10%. The sample consisted of PBMCs from blood, taken approximately 13 days after vaccination. The receptors derive from a man over 45 who received an inactivated influenza vaccine.

The V gene is TRBV20-1, the J gene TRBJ1-5, with D possibly being TRBD1 (5 bases). Trimming removed 3 bases from V and 1 base from J, with 7 bases in between. Germline assignment: CDR1 DFQATT and CDR2 SNEGSKA (reference sequence). The CDR3 sequence is 13 residues long. This CDR3 is CSARQGSNQPQHF. CDR3 nucleotide sequence: TGCAGTGCTAGGCAGGGAAGCAATCAGCCCCAGCATTTT.

This clonotype was picked up many times. This chain uses TRBV6-5 with TRBJ2-1; D tentatively fits TRBD1 or TRBD2 (6 bases each). Germline V gene lookup returns CDR1 MNHEY and CDR2 SVGAGI. This CDR3 region has 16 residues. Trimming pared 2 bases from V and 4 bases from J, leaving 15 bases between. The CDR3 region is CASSYPSRGRYNEQFF. DNA for the CDR3: TGTGCCAGCAGTTACCCCTCACGGGGGCGATACAATGAGCAGTTCTTC.

DNA for the CDR3: TGTGCCACCAGTGATGCGGACAGGGTCGGCTATGGCTACACCTTC. Its protein product is CATSDADRVGYGYTF. This chain connects TRBV24-1 to TRBJ1-2; TRBD1 aligns across 8 bases. The germline CDR1 and CDR2 sequences are KGHDR and SFDVKD. The CDR3 has 15 residues. Trimming removed 3 bases from V and 4 bases from J; junction bases left unmatched: 6.

The V and J genes are TRBV20-1 and TRBJ1-2, with a weak D call TRBD1 (5 bases). Germline CDR1 DFQATT, CDR2 SNEGSKA (reference sequence). The CDR3 extends over 15 amino acids. Trimming took off 2 bases at V and 2 bases at J, with 15 bases between the two ends. The CDR3 region has the DNA TGCAGTGCTAGACGGACGGGACTTCGAAACTATGGCTACACCTTC. Its protein product is CSARRTGLRNYGYTF.